These 12 T cell receptor beta chains originate from one sample sequenced in a study of T cell responses to AZD1222 COVID-19 vaccine. The method was immunoSEQ multiplex PCR; TCRdb's version includes in-frame clones alone and lacks a portion of them. Here the sample spans 130,000 to 150,000 clones, around 89% being singletons. The specimen was peripheral blood, collected on day 0 of AZD1222 vaccination. The receptors derive from an adult in good health.

The V call is TRBV14, the J call TRBJ2-2, with 9 positions matching TRBD1. With 2 bases clipped from V and 6 bases from J, the junction kept 4 bases outside the gene matches. The CDR3 is made up of 15 amino acids. Per germline, CDR1 SGHDN and CDR2 FVKESK. The CDR3 protein is CASSQRDRAAGELFF. Here the CDR3 DNA reads TGTGCCAGCAGCCAACGGGACAGGGCCGCCGGGGAGCTGTTTTTT.

The chain carries TRBV24-1 and TRBJ2-1; 10 bases agree with TRBD2. There are 17 residues in the CDR3. The V gene's germline CDR1 is KGHDR and CDR2 SFDVKD. J was trimmed by 0 bases and V by 3 bases; bases with no gene match: 4. The CDR3 bases are TGTGCCACCAGTGATGGTAGCGGGGGGCTCTCCTACAATGAGCAGTTCTTC. Residues: CATSDGSGGLSYNEQFF.

This clone occurred once. The chain is built from TRBV5-5 and TRBJ2-7; 8 positions agree with TRBD1. Germline-derived CDR1 and CDR2 are SGHKS and YYEKEE (reference sequence). This CDR3 has 16 amino acids. The ends lost 0 bases at V and 6 bases at J; junction bases unmatched: 11. This CDR3 is CASSLALVRGLGEQYF. The CDR3 nucleotides read TGTGCCAGCAGCTTGGCGCTAGTCAGGGGGCTGGGCGAGCAGTACTTC. Using reference TRBV5-5 and TRBJ2-7 for the parts outside the CDR3, the full variable domain is DAGVTQSPTHLIKTRGQQVTLRCSPISGHKSVSWYQQVLGQGPQFIFQYYEKEERGRGNFPDRFSARQFPNYSSELNVNALLLGDSALYLCASSLALVRGLGEQYFGPGTRLTVT.

V and J are TRBV30 and TRBJ1-3; TRBD1 might be the D (6 bases). Germline CDR1 reads GTSNPN; CDR2 reads SVGIG (reference sequence). V was pared by 3 bases and J by 0 bases, with 18 bases between. This CDR3 region has 17 residues. Written as DNA, the CDR3 is TGTGCCTGGAGCCCTCCACAGGGTATTTTCTCTGGAAACACCATATATTTT. It specifies CAWSPPQGIFSGNTIYF.

The chain carries TRBV6-5 and TRBJ2-1; 8 nucleotides line up with TRBD1. CDR1 is MNHEY and CDR2 is SVGAGI in the germline V gene. V shed 7 bases and J 4 bases; nucleotides not matched to a gene: 9. This CDR3 region has 15 residues. The CDR3 is CASKTADRAYNEQFF. The CDR3 coding sequence is TGTGCCAGCAAAACCGCGGACAGGGCTTACAATGAGCAGTTCTTC.

V is TRBV7-2 and J is TRBJ1-3, with a possible D match to TRBD1 (5 bases). The V and J ends lost 6 bases and 0 bases respectively, with 12 bases between them. CDR3 length: 15 residues. Germline-derived CDR1 and CDR2 are SGHTA and FQGNSA. CDR3 sequence (DNA): TGTGCCAGCAGTACGGGGCACTTCTCTGGAAACACCATATATTTT. Amino acids: CASSTGHFSGNTIYF.

The CDR3 sequence is CASSHPSPGSNYTDTQYF. In DNA, the CDR3 is TGCGCCAGCAGTCACCCCTCCCCGGGTTCGAACTACACAGATACGCAGTATTTT. This rearrangement joins TRBV23-1 to TRBJ2-3; D gene ambiguous. TRBV23-1 is an ORF; its function is uncertain. Between the trimmed V and J ends, which lost 3 bases and 2 bases, there was a span of 21 bases. This CDR3 has 18 amino acids.

V usage is TRBV6-5 and J usage is TRBJ1-3; no reliable D call. V was clipped by 0 bases and J by 0 bases, with 9 bases between them. The CDR3 is made up of 16 amino acids. CDR1 is MNHEY and CDR2 is SVGAGI in the germline V gene. Here the CDR3 DNA reads TGTGCCAGCAGTTACTCCCGGAGGAACTCTGGAAACACCATATATTTT. Protein sequence: CASSYSRRNSGNTIYF.

The V gene is TRBV7-9, the J gene TRBJ2-3; D may be TRBD2 (6 bases). Germline CDR1 and CDR2: SEHNR and FQNEAQ (reference sequence). This CDR3 has 15 amino acids. The V gene lost 1 base and the J gene lost 4 bases, with 12 bases spanning the gap. CDR3 nucleotide sequence: TGTGCCAGCAGCTTAGGTACTAGCTTGGCAGATACGCAGTATTTT. Translated: CASSLGTSLADTQYF.

The chain carries TRBV5-1 and TRBJ1-3; 7 positions agree with TRBD1. The germline V gene has CDR1 SGHRS and CDR2 YFSETQ. CDR3 length: 12 amino acids. V was clipped by 4 bases and J by 8 bases; unmatched bases: 3. The CDR3 nucleotides are TGCGCCAGCAGCAGAGACAGGGACACCATATATTTT. This sequence encodes CASSRDRDTIYF.

This clone has a single count. This chain uses TRBV6-5 with TRBJ2-1; TRBD2 aligns across 10 bases. The CDR3 is made up of 15 amino acids. J was trimmed by 10 bases and V by 6 bases; bases with no gene match: 12. Germline CDR1 reads MNHEY; CDR2 reads SVGAGI. The CDR3 DNA follows: TGTGCCAGCAGGGACAGCGGGGGGGCGTCAGTCGAGCAGTTCTTC. It codes for CASRDSGGASVEQFF.

This chain links TRBV3-1 (or the pseudogene TRBV3-2) with TRBJ1-1; no clear D. The length of the CDR3 is 13 residues. V was pared by 1 base and J by 13 bases, with 16 bases between. Germline CDR1 LGHDT, CDR2 YNNKEL (reference sequence). CDR3 region: CASSQGVGRDGFF. CDR3 nucleotide sequence: TGTGCCAGCAGCCAAGGTGTCGGCCGCGACGGTTTCTTT.